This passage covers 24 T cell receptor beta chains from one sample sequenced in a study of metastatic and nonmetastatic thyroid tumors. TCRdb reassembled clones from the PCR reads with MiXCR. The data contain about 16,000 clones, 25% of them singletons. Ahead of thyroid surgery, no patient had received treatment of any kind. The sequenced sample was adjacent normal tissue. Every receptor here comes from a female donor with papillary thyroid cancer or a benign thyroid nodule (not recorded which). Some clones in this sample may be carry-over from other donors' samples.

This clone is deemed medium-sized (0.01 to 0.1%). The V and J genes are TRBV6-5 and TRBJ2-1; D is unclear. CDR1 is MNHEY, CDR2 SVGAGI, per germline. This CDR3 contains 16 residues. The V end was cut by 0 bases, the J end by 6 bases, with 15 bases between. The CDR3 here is CASSYSLRRRGNEQFF. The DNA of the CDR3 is TGTGCCAGCAGTTACTCGTTGAGGAGACGAGGCAATGAGCAGTTCTTC.

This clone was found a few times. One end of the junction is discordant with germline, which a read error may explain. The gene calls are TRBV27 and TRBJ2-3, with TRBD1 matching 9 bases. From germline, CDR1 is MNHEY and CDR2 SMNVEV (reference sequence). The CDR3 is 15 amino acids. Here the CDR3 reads CASSDPGQGTDTQYF. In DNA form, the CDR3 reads TGTGCCAGCTCCGACCCGGGACAGGGCACGGATACGCAGTATTTT.

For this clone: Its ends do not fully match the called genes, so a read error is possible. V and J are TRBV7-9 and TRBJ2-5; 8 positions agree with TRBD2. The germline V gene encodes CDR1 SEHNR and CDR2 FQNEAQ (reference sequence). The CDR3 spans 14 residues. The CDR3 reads CASTRGGREENQYF. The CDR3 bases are TGTGCCAGCACACGGGGGGGACGCGAAGAGAACCAGTACTTC.

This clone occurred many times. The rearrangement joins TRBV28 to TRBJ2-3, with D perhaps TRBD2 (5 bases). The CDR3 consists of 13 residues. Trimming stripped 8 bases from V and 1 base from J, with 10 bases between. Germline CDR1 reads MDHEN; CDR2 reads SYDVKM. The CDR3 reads CASCGLRTDTQYF. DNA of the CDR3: TGTGCCAGCTGCGGGCTCCGCACAGATACGCAGTATTTT.

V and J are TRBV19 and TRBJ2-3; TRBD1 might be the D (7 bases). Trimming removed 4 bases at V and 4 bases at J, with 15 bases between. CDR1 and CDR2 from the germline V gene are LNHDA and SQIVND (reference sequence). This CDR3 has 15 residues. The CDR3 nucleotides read TGTGCCAGTAGTACCTCTCAGGGGGGTTCAGATACGCAGTATTTT. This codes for CASSTSQGGSDTQYF.

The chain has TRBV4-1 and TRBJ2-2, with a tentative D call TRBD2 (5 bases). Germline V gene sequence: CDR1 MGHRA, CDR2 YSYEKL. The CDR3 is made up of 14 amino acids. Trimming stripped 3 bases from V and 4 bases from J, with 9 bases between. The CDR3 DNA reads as TGCGCCAGCAGCCAGGGAGTCGCCACCGGGGAGCTGTTTTTT. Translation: CASSQGVATGELFF.

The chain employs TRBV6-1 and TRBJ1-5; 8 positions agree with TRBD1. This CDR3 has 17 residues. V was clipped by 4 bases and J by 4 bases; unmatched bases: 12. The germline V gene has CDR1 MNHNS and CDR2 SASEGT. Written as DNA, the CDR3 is TGTGCCAGCAGTGGCCTAGACAGGGGTTCACATAATCAGCCCCAGCATTTT. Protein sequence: CASSGLDRGSHNQPQHF.

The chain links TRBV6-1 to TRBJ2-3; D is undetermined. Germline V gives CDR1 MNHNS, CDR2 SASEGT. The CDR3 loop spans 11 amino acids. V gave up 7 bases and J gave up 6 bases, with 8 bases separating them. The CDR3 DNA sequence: TGTGCCAGCACCCTTGGGGATACGCAGTATTTT. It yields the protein CASTLGDTQYF.

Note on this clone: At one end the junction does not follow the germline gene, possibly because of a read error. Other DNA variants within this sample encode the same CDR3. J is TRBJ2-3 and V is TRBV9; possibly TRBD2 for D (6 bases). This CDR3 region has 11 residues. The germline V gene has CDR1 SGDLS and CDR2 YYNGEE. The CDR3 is CASGAGNTQYF. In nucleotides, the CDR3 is TGCGCCAGCGGAGCGGGTAATACGCAGTATTTT.

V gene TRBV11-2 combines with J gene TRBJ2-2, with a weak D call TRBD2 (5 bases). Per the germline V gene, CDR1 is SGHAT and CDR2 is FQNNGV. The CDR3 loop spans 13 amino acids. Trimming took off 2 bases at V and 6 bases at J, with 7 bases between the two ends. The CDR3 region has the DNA TGTGCCAGCAGCTTACCCGGGGCCGGGGAGCTGTTTTTT. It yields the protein CASSLPGAGELFF.

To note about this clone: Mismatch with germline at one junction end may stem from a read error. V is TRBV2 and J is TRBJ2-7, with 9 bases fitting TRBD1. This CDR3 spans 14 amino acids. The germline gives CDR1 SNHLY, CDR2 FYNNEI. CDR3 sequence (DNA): TGTGCCAGCCGTGAAACCGGGACAGGGACCGAGCAGTACTTC. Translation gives CASRETGTGTEQYF. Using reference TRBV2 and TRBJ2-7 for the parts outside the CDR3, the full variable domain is EPEVTQTPSHQVTQMGQEVILRCVPISNHLYFYWYRQILGQKVEFLVSFYNNEISEKSEIFDDQFSVERPDGSNFTLKIRSTKLEDSAMYFCASRETGTGTEQYFGPGTRLTVT.

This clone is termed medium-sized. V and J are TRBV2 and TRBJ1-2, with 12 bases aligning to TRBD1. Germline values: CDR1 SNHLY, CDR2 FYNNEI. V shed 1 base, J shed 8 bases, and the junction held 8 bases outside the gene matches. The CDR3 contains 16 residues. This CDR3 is CASSEGPGQGARGYTF. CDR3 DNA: TGTGCCAGCAGTGAAGGCCCGGGACAGGGGGCACGGGGCTACACCTTC.

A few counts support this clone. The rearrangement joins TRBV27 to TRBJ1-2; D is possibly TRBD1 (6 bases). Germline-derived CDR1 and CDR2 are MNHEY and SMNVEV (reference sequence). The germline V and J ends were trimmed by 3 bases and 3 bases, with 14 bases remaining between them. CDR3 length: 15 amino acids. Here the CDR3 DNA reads TGTGCCAGCAGTTTTTCTGGGGGCGCTGACTATGGCTACACCTTC. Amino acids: CASSFSGGADYGYTF.

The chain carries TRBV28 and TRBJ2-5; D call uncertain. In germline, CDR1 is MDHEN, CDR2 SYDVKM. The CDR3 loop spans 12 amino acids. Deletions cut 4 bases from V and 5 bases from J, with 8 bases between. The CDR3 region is CASSSGGETQYF. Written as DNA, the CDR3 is TGTGCCAGCAGTTCCGGTGGGGAGACCCAGTACTTC.

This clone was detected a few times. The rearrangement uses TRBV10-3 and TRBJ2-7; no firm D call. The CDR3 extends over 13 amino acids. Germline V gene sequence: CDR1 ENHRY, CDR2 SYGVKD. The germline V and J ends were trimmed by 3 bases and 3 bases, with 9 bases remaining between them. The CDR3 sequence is CAISDGVDYEQYF. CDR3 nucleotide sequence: TGTGCCATCAGTGATGGGGTTGACTACGAGCAGTACTTC.

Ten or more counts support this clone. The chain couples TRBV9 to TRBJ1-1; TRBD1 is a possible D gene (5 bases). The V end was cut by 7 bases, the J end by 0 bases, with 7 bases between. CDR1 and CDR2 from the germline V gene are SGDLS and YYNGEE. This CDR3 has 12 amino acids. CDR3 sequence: CASGGLNTEAFF. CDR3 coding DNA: TGTGCCAGCGGGGGACTGAACACTGAAGCTTTCTTT. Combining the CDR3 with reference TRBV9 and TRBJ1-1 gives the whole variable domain DSGVTQTPKHLITATGQRVTLRCSPRSGDLSVYWYQQSLDQGLQFLIQYYNGEERAKGNILERFSAQQFPDLHSELNLSSLELGDSALYFCASGGLNTEAFFGQGTRLTVV.

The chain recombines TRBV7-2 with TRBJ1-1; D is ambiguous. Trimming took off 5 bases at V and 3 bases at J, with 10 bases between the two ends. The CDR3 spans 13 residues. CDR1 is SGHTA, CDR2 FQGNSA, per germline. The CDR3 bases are TGTGCCAGCAGCCGTCGGGCGGACACTGAAGCTTTCTTT. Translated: CASSRRADTEAFF.

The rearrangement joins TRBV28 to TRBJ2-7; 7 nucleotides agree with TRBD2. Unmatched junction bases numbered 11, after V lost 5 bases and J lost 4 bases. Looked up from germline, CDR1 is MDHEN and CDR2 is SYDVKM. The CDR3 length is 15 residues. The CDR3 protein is CASSMAGEGDYEQYF. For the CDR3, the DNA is TGTGCCAGCAGTATGGCGGGGGAGGGAGATTACGAGCAGTACTTC. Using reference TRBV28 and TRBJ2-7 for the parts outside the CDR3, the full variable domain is DVKVTQSSRYLVKRTGEKVFLECVQDMDHENMFWYRQDPGLGLRLIYFSYDVKMKEKGDIPEGYSVSREKKERFSLILESASTNQTSMYLCASSMAGEGDYEQYFGPGTRLTVT.

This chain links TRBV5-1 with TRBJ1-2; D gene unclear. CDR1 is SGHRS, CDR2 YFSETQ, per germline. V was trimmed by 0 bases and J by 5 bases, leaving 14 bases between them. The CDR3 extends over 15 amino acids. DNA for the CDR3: TGCGCCAGCAGCTTGGAATTGGCATCTTATTATGGCTACACCTTC. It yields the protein CASSLELASYYGYTF.

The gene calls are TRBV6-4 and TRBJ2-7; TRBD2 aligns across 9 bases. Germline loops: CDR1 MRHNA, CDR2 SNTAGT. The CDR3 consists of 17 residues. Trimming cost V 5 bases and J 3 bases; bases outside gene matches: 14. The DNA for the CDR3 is TGTGCCAGCAGTCTTTTTTCGATAGCGGGGGAGTTCTACGAGCAGTACTTC. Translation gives CASSLFSIAGEFYEQYF.

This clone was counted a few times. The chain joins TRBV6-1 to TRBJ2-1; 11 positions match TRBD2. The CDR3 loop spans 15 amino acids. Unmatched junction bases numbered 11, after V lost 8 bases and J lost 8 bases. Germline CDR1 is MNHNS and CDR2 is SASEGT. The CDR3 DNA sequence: TGTGCCAGCCCCAGACTAGCGGGATGGGTGGATGAGCAGTTCTTC. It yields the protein CASPRLAGWVDEQFF.

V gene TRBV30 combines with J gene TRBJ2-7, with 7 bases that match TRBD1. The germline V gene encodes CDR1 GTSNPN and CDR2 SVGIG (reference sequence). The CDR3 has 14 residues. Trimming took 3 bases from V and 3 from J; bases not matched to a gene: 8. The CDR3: CAWSSLGGVYEQYF. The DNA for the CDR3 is TGTGCCTGGAGCAGTTTAGGGGGCGTCTACGAGCAGTACTTC.

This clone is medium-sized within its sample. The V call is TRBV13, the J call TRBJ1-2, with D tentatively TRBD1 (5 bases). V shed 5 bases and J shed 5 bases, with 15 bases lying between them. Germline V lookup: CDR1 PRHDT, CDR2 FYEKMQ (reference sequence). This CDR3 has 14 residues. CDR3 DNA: TGTGCCAGCAGCGCCGGCAGGGCCAATTATGGCTACACCTTC. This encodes CASSAGRANYGYTF.

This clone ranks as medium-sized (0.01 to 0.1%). In DNA, the CDR3 is TGCAGCGTAGGACAGGGGGAATTGAGTGGCTACACCTTC. This encodes CSVGQGELSGYTF. The rearrangement links TRBV29-1 to TRBJ1-2; the match to TRBD1 covers 10 bases. Germline V gene data show CDR1 as SQVTM and CDR2 as ANQGSEA. V trimming: 6 bases; J trimming: 7 bases; junction bases outside the gene matches: 8. The CDR3 spans 13 residues.